This T cell receptor beta chain is drawn from a study of blood T cell repertoires in COVID-19. Study summary: Some COVID-19 samples were acute and others convalescent; all came from the United States, Italy and Spain. T cells, B-cell-depleted T cells, or PBMCs provided the cDNA or gDNA that served as material.

Per the study methods: Reference gene primer amplification yielded estimated nucleated cell counts. The repertoire was sequenced with immunoSEQ multiplex PCR; TCRdb's copy has only in-frame clones and lacks some. V, J and clone size are those of that table, while D and trimming were read from the DNA. The sample holds over 80,000 clones, roughly 90% seen once. CDR1 and CDR2 from the germline V gene are LGHNA and YSLEER. Trimming removed 3 bases from V and 5 bases from J; junction bases left unmatched: 10. The CDR3 length is 17 residues. This clone has only a few counts. This sequence joins TRBV4-3 and TRBJ2-2, with 9 positions matching TRBD2. The clonotype originates from a man in his 70s with acute or convalescent COVID-19. The sample comprised peripheral blood. CDR3 in amino acids: CASSQGRAGGLTGELFF. DNA for the CDR3: TGCGCCAGCAGCCAGGGCAGAGCGGGAGGCCTAACCGGGGAGCTGTTTTTT.